Below are 28 T cell receptor beta chains sequenced from a single sample in a study of cytomegalovirus exposure and HLA in healthy donors. In the PCR, 60 Vbeta and 13 Jbeta primers were used. Assay: immunoSEQ multiplex PCR; the TCRdb copy retains only in-frame clones and omits some. Of 150,000 or so clones in the sample, 80% were seen once. What was sequenced was PBMCs. These receptors were collected from a woman aged 50 to 60 in good health and CMV-seropositive.

The rearrangement uses TRBV4-2 and TRBJ2-5; 13 bases are shared with TRBD2. The CDR3 runs 18 residues. Germline assignment: CDR1 LGHNA and CDR2 YNFKEQ. Trimming at V came to 1 base and at J to 1 base, leaving 6 bases not matched to a gene. CDR3 bases: TGTGCCAGCAGCCAAGCCTCGGGACTAGCGGGGACCCAAGAGACCCAGTACTTC. It codes for CASSQASGLAGTQETQYF.

The chain is built from TRBV7-9 and TRBJ2-7, with 7 bases fitting TRBD1. The CDR3 contains 12 residues. CDR1 is SEHNR, CDR2 FQNEAQ, per germline (reference sequence). CDR3 residues: CSSSPLMGQSRV. The CDR3 coding sequence is TGTTCCAGCAGCCCGTTGATGGGACAGAGTAGGGTC.

The chain combines TRBV11-2 with TRBJ1-5; D may be TRBD1 (6 bases). Germline V CDR1 and CDR2: SGHAT, FQNNGV. There are 15 residues in the CDR3. The V end lost 3 bases, the J end lost 1 base, and 10 bases lay between the germline ends. The CDR3 is CASSFRGESNQPQHF. The CDR3 DNA reads TGTGCCAGCAGCTTCAGGGGAGAAAGCAATCAGCCCCAGCATTTT.

The chain recombines TRBV19 with TRBJ2-7; the match to TRBD1 covers 11 bases. CDR3 length: 15 residues. The J segment lost 3 bases and the V segment lost 4 bases, leaving 5 bases of the junction unmatched. CDR1 is LNHDA, CDR2 SQIVND, per germline (reference sequence). Written as DNA, the CDR3 is TGTGCCAGTAGTAAAGGGACAGGGGGACTCTACGAGCAGTACTTC. Amino acid sequence: CASSKGTGGLYEQYF.

This chain links TRBV6-5 with TRBJ1-1; 7 positions match TRBD1. V trimming: 6 bases; J trimming: 7 bases; junction bases outside the gene matches: 5. The CDR3 runs 12 residues. The germline V gene encodes CDR1 MNHEY and CDR2 SVGAGI. The CDR3 bases are TGTGCCAGCAGCCGTAACAGGGGTGAAGCTTTCTTT. Amino acids: CASSRNRGEAFF.

The chain has TRBV28 and TRBJ1-2, with 9 bases that match TRBD1. Germline-derived CDR1 and CDR2 are MDHEN and SYDVKM. The V segment lost 6 bases and the J segment 2 bases; nucleotides outside the gene matches: 7. This CDR3 spans 15 amino acids. Here the CDR3 reads CASRRSGTGNYGYTF. The CDR3 region has the DNA TGTGCCAGCAGACGCTCCGGGACAGGGAACTATGGCTACACCTTC.

The chain links TRBV18 to TRBJ1-5, with 7 bases aligning to TRBD1. The germline CDR1 and CDR2 sequences are KGHSH and LQKENI. The CDR3 covers 16 residues. After removal of 3 bases from V and 2 bases from J, the junction contained 7 bases not matched to a gene. CDR3 sequence (DNA): TGTGCCAGCTCACCCCGCTCCGGACAGGGCAATCAGCCCCAGCATTTT. Protein: CASSPRSGQGNQPQHF.

The chain links TRBV19 to TRBJ1-1, with TRBD1 identical over 7 bases. The CDR3 sequence is 16 residues long. J gave up 0 bases and V 5 bases, and 9 bases lay outside the gene matches. Germline V gene data show CDR1 as LNHDA and CDR2 as SQIVND (reference sequence). This chain's CDR3 is CASSPRTGALNTEAFF. In nucleotides, the CDR3 is TGTGCCAGTAGTCCCAGAACAGGGGCCTTGAACACTGAAGCTTTCTTT.

The chain recombines TRBV9 with TRBJ2-2; 11 bases align to TRBD2. J was trimmed by 5 bases and V by 1 base; bases with no gene match: 1. CDR1 and CDR2 (germline): SGDLS, YYNGEE. This CDR3 has 15 amino acids. The CDR3 loop is CASSVSSGGTGELFF. In DNA form, the CDR3 reads TGTGCCAGCAGCGTATCTAGCGGGGGGACCGGGGAGCTGTTTTTT.

This chain links TRBV21-1 with TRBJ2-1; TRBD1, the table's D call, was not compared with the DNA. TRBV21-1 is an annotated pseudogene. The CDR3 extends over 12 amino acids. This chain's CDR3 is CASSNHSNEQFF. In DNA form, the CDR3 reads TGTGCCAGCAGCAATCACAGCAATGAGCAGTTCTTC.

The rearrangement uses TRBV7-8 and TRBJ2-5; 9 bases align to TRBD1. The CDR3 is made up of 15 amino acids. CDR1 SGHVS and CDR2 FQNEAQ come from the germline V gene. V shed 5 bases and J 2 bases; nucleotides not matched to a gene: 6. Written as DNA, the CDR3 is TGTGCCAGCAGCCGCGCGGGGACAGGGCAAGAGACCCAGTACTTC. Translation gives CASSRAGTGQETQYF. The whole variable domain, remainder taken from reference TRBV7-8 and TRBJ2-5, is GAGVSQSPRYKVAKRGQDVALRCDPISGHVSLFWYQQALGQGPEFLTYFQNEAQLDKSGLPSDRFFAERPEGSVSTLKIQRTQQEDSAVYLCASSRAGTGQETQYFGPGTRLLVL.

This clone was detected only a few times. The gene calls are TRBV6-5 and TRBJ1-1, with a tentative D call TRBD1 (5 bases). This CDR3 is 14 amino acids long. The ends were cut back, 6 bases at V and 3 bases at J, with 14 bases in the middle. Germline-derived CDR1 and CDR2 are MNHEY and SVGAGI. The CDR3 spells CASRVWGGDTEAFF. DNA for the CDR3: TGTGCCAGCAGAGTTTGGGGAGGGGACACTGAAGCTTTCTTT.

The chain links TRBV9 to TRBJ1-2; 7 positions agree with TRBD1. This CDR3 is 14 amino acids long. Germline CDR1 and CDR2: SGDLS and YYNGEE. V lost 5 bases to trimming and J lost 7 bases; unmatched junction nucleotides: 11. CDR3 bases: TGTGCCAGCAGTATAGGGGGCCCGGGACGTGGCTACACCTTC. The encoded protein is CASSIGGPGRGYTF. The variable domain in full, with the rest retrieved from reference TRBV9 and TRBJ1-2, is DSGVTQTPKHLITATGQRVTLRCSPRSGDLSVYWYQQSLDQGLQFLIQYYNGEERAKGNILERFSAQQFPDLHSELNLSSLELGDSALYFCASSIGGPGRGYTFGSGTRLTVV.

The rearrangement joins TRBV28 to TRBJ2-5; 7 bases map to TRBD2. In germline, CDR1 is MDHEN, CDR2 SYDVKM. The CDR3 consists of 15 residues. V lost 2 bases and J lost 3; bases outside the gene matches: 6. The CDR3 here is CASSLGGRTKETQYF. In DNA, the CDR3 is TGTGCCAGCAGTTTAGGCGGGAGAACTAAAGAGACCCAGTACTTC.

The gene calls are TRBV5-4 and TRBJ2-4; 7 nucleotides agree with TRBD1. Unmatched junction bases numbered 7, after V lost 4 bases and J lost 0 bases. CDR1 SGHNT and CDR2 YYREEE come from the germline V gene (reference sequence). The CDR3 is made up of 16 amino acids. This CDR3 reads CASSDHRGTAKNIQYF. The CDR3 DNA sequence: TGTGCCAGCAGCGACCACAGGGGAACAGCCAAAAACATTCAGTACTTC.

The chain uses TRBV5-1 and TRBJ1-2; D ambiguous. The germline V and J ends were trimmed by 2 bases and 6 bases, with 20 bases remaining between them. Germline lookup yields CDR1 SGHRS and CDR2 YFSETQ. This CDR3 is 16 amino acids long. In DNA form, the CDR3 reads TGCGCCAGCAGCTTCACCCCAAGTATTTGGCGGGATGGCTACACCTTC. Its protein product is CASSFTPSIWRDGYTF.

This rearrangement joins TRBV19 to TRBJ2-7; perhaps TRBD1 as D (6 bases). The germline V gene has CDR1 LNHDA and CDR2 SQIVND (reference sequence). V lost 4 bases and J 3 bases, leaving 16 bases between the germline ends. The CDR3 is 15 residues long. The CDR3 reads CASSTRGRGDYEQYF. The DNA for the CDR3 is TGTGCCAGTAGTACCCGCGGCAGGGGAGACTACGAGCAGTACTTC.

The chain recombines TRBV9 with TRBJ2-7, with no clear D. Trimming stripped 0 bases from V and 2 bases from J, with 9 bases between. This CDR3 is 14 amino acids long. CDR1 and CDR2 (germline): SGDLS, YYNGEE. The DNA of the CDR3 is TGTGCCAGCAGCGTAGGGCAGTACGCCTACGAGCAGTACTTC. It specifies CASSVGQYAYEQYF.

This chain joins TRBV28 and TRBJ1-1; D gene ambiguous. V lost 3 bases to trimming and J lost 1 base, with 9 bases between them. The CDR3 consists of 14 residues. Germline values: CDR1 MDHEN, CDR2 SYDVKM. CDR3 bases: TGTGCCAGCAGTTTTCTTATAGCGAACACTGAAGCTTTCTTT. It yields the protein CASSFLIANTEAFF.

V usage is TRBV5-1 and J usage is TRBJ1-1, with D tentatively TRBD1 (5 bases). The CDR3 spans 14 residues. Germline V gives CDR1 SGHRS, CDR2 YFSETQ. The V and J ends lost 0 bases and 5 bases respectively, with 11 bases between them. The CDR3 loop is CASSLAGRETEAFF. The CDR3 nucleotides are TGCGCCAGCAGCTTGGCCGGCAGGGAAACTGAAGCTTTCTTT.

This clone was found a few times. The chain carries TRBV5-1 and TRBJ2-7, with a possible D match to TRBD2 (5 bases). V lost 2 bases, J lost 2 bases, and 11 bases lay in between. This CDR3 comprises 14 residues. Per germline, CDR1 SGHRS and CDR2 YFSETQ. As DNA, the CDR3 is TGCGCCAGCAGCTTTGAGGGCGGTGCCTACGAGCAGTACTTC. Protein sequence: CASSFEGGAYEQYF.

The genes are TRBV11-3 and TRBJ1-3; maybe TRBD1 (5 bases). Looked up from germline, CDR1 is SGHNT and CDR2 is YENEEA. This CDR3 comprises 15 residues. V was shortened by 0 bases and J by 4 bases, with 10 bases between the two germline ends. The CDR3 reads CASSLDQGPGNTIYF. CDR3 DNA sequence: TGTGCCAGCAGCTTAGACCAGGGTCCGGGAAACACCATATATTTT.

This clone was found once. The chain uses TRBV9 and TRBJ2-7; 9 nucleotides agree with TRBD1. CDR1 and CDR2 (germline): SGDLS, YYNGEE. This CDR3 has 14 amino acids. V gave up 2 bases and J gave up 6 bases; unmatched junction bases: 6. The CDR3 DNA is TGTGCCAGCAGCGTTACGGGACAGGGTGCCGAGCAGTACTTC. Its protein is CASSVTGQGAEQYF.

The chain links TRBV6-1 to TRBJ1-1; 7 bases fit TRBD1. The V gene end was trimmed by 6 bases and the J gene end by 3 bases; junction bases not matched to a gene: 7. The CDR3 spans 14 residues. Germline V lookup: CDR1 MNHNS, CDR2 SASEGT. For the CDR3, the DNA is TGTGCCAGCAGCCAAGGGGGCGGGGACACTGAAGCTTTCTTT. It encodes CASSQGGGDTEAFF.

CDR3 region: CASSTNRGPYGYTF. Written as DNA, the CDR3 is TGTGCCAGTAGTACCAACAGGGGGCCCTATGGCTACACCTTC. The chain employs TRBV19 and TRBJ1-2, with 9 bases aligning to TRBD1. V lost 4 bases and J lost 4; bases outside the gene matches: 4. The CDR3 totals 14 residues. Germline values: CDR1 LNHDA, CDR2 SQIVND (reference sequence).

This clone was counted a single time. The J gene is TRBJ2-1, the V gene TRBV15; TRBD1 matches at 9 bases. The CDR3 runs to 15 residues. Germline assignment: CDR1 LNHNV and CDR2 YYDKDF (reference sequence). The J segment lost 6 bases and the V segment lost 0 bases, leaving 3 bases of the junction unmatched. CDR3 amino acids: CATSRDGTGSNEQFF. CDR3 nucleotide sequence: TGTGCCACCAGCAGAGACGGGACAGGGTCCAATGAGCAGTTCTTC.

The chain joins TRBV5-1 to TRBJ2-1; TRBD2 agrees at 8 bases. The germline CDR1 and CDR2 sequences are SGHRS and YFSETQ. This CDR3 has 15 residues. The V gene end was trimmed by 0 bases and the J gene end by 9 bases; junction bases not matched to a gene: 8. The CDR3 here is CASSLGLALQGEQFF. CDR3 in DNA: TGCGCCAGCAGCTTGGGACTAGCGTTACAAGGTGAGCAGTTCTTC.

The CDR3 coding sequence is TGTGCCAGCAGCTTAGACGAGATGTGGCAGTACTTC. Amino acids: CASSLDEMWQYF. The chain employs TRBV11-2 and TRBJ2-7, with D uncertain. Trimming took 0 bases from V and 9 from J, leaving 9 bases between them. Germline CDR1 is SGHAT and CDR2 is FQNNGV. This CDR3 is built from 12 residues.